These 31 T cell receptor beta chains share one sample of origin, sequenced in a study of cytomegalovirus exposure and HLA in healthy donors (dated by TCRdb to 2015 to 2018). Library prep was done by the immunoSEQ multiplex PCR assay. In its TCRdb copy, this immuneACCESS table keeps in-frame sequences only and misses some clones. Where compared with another copy, unresolved V genes explain less than half of these, and the others have no known cause. This sample holds over 110,000 clones; around 87% were observed only once. The ten largest clones represent 7.5% to 9% of the sample. Sequenced input: PBMCs. The receptors stem from a man younger than 35 in good health and CMV-seropositive.

This chain joins TRBV7-8 and TRBJ1-1, with D unresolved. The germline V gene has CDR1 SGHVS and CDR2 FQNEAQ. CDR3 length: 17 residues. Trimming left V 0 bases short and J 1 base short, with 15 bases between. CDR3 amino acids: CASSLARGIRTNTEAFF. The CDR3 nucleotides are TGTGCCAGCAGCTTAGCCCGAGGGATTCGGACGAACACTGAAGCTTTCTTT.

V usage is TRBV10-2 and J usage is TRBJ1-2, with D unresolved. V lost 5 bases to trimming and J lost 8 bases, with 24 bases between them. CDR1 WSHSY and CDR2 SAAADI come from the germline V gene. The CDR3 sequence is 16 residues long. The CDR3 region has the DNA TGCGCCAGCAGTAACGAGGGCGACCGGCCGACGGGGGGCTACACCTTC. Translating gives CASSNEGDRPTGGYTF.

V is TRBV5-1 and J is TRBJ2-3, with 9 nucleotides matching TRBD2. Losses at the gene ends were 0 bases for V and 4 bases for J; bases not matched to a gene: 9. The CDR3 is 17 amino acids. Germline CDR1 is SGHRS and CDR2 is YFSETQ. Here the CDR3 DNA reads TGCGCCAGCAGCTTGGCCCTAGTGACTAGCGGAGCAGATACGCAGTATTTT. Translated, it gives CASSLALVTSGADTQYF.

V is TRBV7-6 and J is TRBJ2-7; a possible D gene is TRBD1 (6 bases). The CDR3 is 14 amino acids. The V and J ends lost 5 bases and 2 bases respectively, with 13 bases between them. Germline V CDR1 and CDR2: SGHVS, FNYEAQ. The CDR3 region is CASSPTGNPYEQYF. CDR3 coding DNA: TGTGCCAGCAGCCCGACAGGAAACCCCTACGAGCAGTACTTC.

The rearrangement uses TRBV4-2 and TRBJ1-1; D possibly corresponds to TRBD1 (5 bases). The CDR3 length is 14 residues. V lost 1 base, J lost 2 bases, and 8 bases lay in between. Germline CDR1 reads LGHNA; CDR2 reads YNFKEQ. The chain's CDR3 is CASSQAGQNTEAFF. The DNA of the CDR3 is TGTGCCAGCAGCCAAGCTGGACAAAACACTGAAGCTTTCTTT.

J is TRBJ1-2 and V is TRBV6-5; the D gene is possibly TRBD1 (6 bases). Germline V lookup: CDR1 MNHEY, CDR2 SVGAGI. Trimming cost V 2 bases and J 6 bases, with 10 bases left between them. The length of the CDR3 is 13 residues. The CDR3 DNA reads TGTGCCAGCAGTTACCTGTACAGGGATGGCTACACCTTC. It translates to CASSYLYRDGYTF.

CDR3 DNA: TGTGCCAGCAGCCTACATCAGGGGGGAAACATTCAGTACTTC. The encoded protein is CASSLHQGGNIQYF. This rearrangement joins TRBV7-9 to TRBJ2-4, with D possibly matching TRBD1 (7 bases). Germline V lookup: CDR1 SEHNR, CDR2 FQNEAQ (reference sequence). CDR3 size: 14 residues. V lost 5 bases and J lost 6, with 14 bases in between.

The J gene is TRBJ1-2, the V gene TRBV18; 11 bases agree with TRBD1. CDR1 and CDR2 (germline): KGHSH, LQKENI. This CDR3 spans 17 amino acids. The ends lost 4 bases at V and 0 bases at J; junction bases unmatched: 7. The CDR3 DNA reads as TGTGCCAGCTCACGCGGACAGGGGGCAGATGCTAACTATGGCTACACCTTC. Protein sequence: CASSRGQGADANYGYTF.

The chain combines TRBV5-1 with TRBJ2-3; TRBD2 agrees at 8 bases. This CDR3 is 17 amino acids long. In germline, CDR1 is SGHRS, CDR2 YFSETQ. V lost 6 bases to trimming and J lost 3 bases; unmatched junction nucleotides: 15. The CDR3 nucleotides are TGCGCCAGCACCATGGGGGTGAGCGGGGGCCTGACAGATACGCAGTATTTT. The encoded protein is CASTMGVSGGLTDTQYF.

This clone was counted once. The chain recombines TRBV30 with TRBJ2-5; the match to TRBD2 covers 8 bases. The germline CDR1 and CDR2 sequences are GTSNPN and SVGIG (reference sequence). This CDR3 region has 15 residues. J lost 2 bases, V lost 4 bases, and 9 bases had no gene match. The CDR3 nucleotides are TGTGCCTGGACGTACTTAGCGGGGCTACAAGAGACCCAGTACTTC. Amino acid sequence: CAWTYLAGLQETQYF.

V is TRBV19 and J is TRBJ1-4, with 7 bases lining up with TRBD1. V was pared by 5 bases and J by 7 bases, with 10 bases of the junction left unmatched. The CDR3 covers 15 residues. Germline V CDR1 and CDR2: LNHDA, SQIVND (reference sequence). The DNA of the CDR3 is TGTGCCAGTAGTTCAACGACAGGGCCTCTTGAAAAACTGTTTTTT. Amino acids: CASSSTTGPLEKLFF.

This clone was found a few times. V usage is TRBV7-9 and J usage is TRBJ2-7; D gene ambiguous. Germline assignment: CDR1 SEHNR and CDR2 FQNEAQ (reference sequence). The CDR3 runs to 11 residues. V was clipped by 6 bases and J by 3 bases, with 6 bases between them. The chain's CDR3 is CASSPGYEQYF. The CDR3 DNA follows: TGTGCCAGCAGTCCAGGCTACGAGCAGTACTTC.

The rearrangement uses TRBV21-1 and TRBJ2-7; the D segment call TRBD1 is taken from the table without a DNA check. TRBV21-1 is described as a pseudogene. The CDR3 runs 15 residues. The CDR3 DNA sequence: TGTGCCAGCAGCATAAAATGGGACAGGGGCTACGAGCAGTACTTC. Protein: CASSIKWDRGYEQYF.

This sequence joins TRBV6-1 and TRBJ2-1; D is unclear. The CDR3 extends over 11 amino acids. CDR1 is MNHNS, CDR2 SASEGT, per germline. V was cut by 10 bases and J by 4 bases, with 8 bases left in between. The CDR3: CATRLYNEQFF. CDR3 coding DNA: TGTGCCACCCGCCTATACAATGAGCAGTTCTTC.

This chain joins TRBV27 and TRBJ2-3; D is possibly TRBD1 (5 bases). The V end was cut by 4 bases, the J end by 5 bases, with 10 bases between. Germline assignment: CDR1 MNHEY and CDR2 SMNVEV (reference sequence). The CDR3 has 13 amino acids. The DNA of the CDR3 is TGTGCCAGCAGTTGGCAGGGCAGAGATACGCAGTATTTT. Protein product: CASSWQGRDTQYF.

The genes are TRBV19 and TRBJ2-5; D perhaps matches TRBD2 (8 bases). V was pared by 5 bases and J by 4 bases, with 20 bases between. The CDR3 has 16 residues. The germline CDR1 and CDR2 sequences are LNHDA and SQIVND (reference sequence). CDR3 amino acids: CASSSGGDSGLETQYF. CDR3 nucleotides: TGTGCCAGTAGTTCCGGGGGGGACAGTGGATTAGAGACCCAGTACTTC.

The chain links TRBV10-3 to TRBJ2-1; 9 positions match TRBD1. V was clipped by 7 bases and J by 9 bases; unmatched bases: 10. The CDR3 has 14 residues. Germline CDR1 reads ENHRY; CDR2 reads SYGVKD. CDR3 residues: CAITPGQGSGEQFF. CDR3 bases: TGTGCCATCACTCCGGGACAGGGTTCCGGTGAGCAGTTCTTC.

This clone was counted a few times. The rearrangement links TRBV29-1 to TRBJ2-7, with TRBD1 identical over 7 bases. Per the germline V gene, CDR1 is SQVTM and CDR2 is ANQGSEA. Germline trimming cut 5 bases from V and 3 bases from J; bases unmatched to any gene: 4. This CDR3 region has 12 residues. CDR3 DNA: TGCAGCGTTTGGGACAGAAACTACGAGCAGTACTTC. Amino acid sequence: CSVWDRNYEQYF.

This clone came up a few times. V and J are TRBV7-9 and TRBJ2-7, with TRBD1 as a possible D gene (6 bases). The CDR3 sequence is 16 residues long. The germline CDR1 and CDR2 sequences are SEHNR and FQNEAQ (reference sequence). The V and J ends lost 1 base and 6 bases respectively, with 19 bases between them. The CDR3 reads CASSLDSGDTAFEQYF. The CDR3, as DNA: TGTGCCAGCAGCTTAGATTCCGGGGACACCGCTTTCGAGCAGTACTTC.

This chain connects TRBV21-1 to TRBJ2-5; the table's D gene call, TRBD2, was not cross checked with the DNA. TRBV21-1 is termed a pseudogene. The CDR3 contains 15 residues. CDR3: CASSKPGLADRAQYF. As DNA, the CDR3 is TGTGCCAGCAGCAAACCGGGACTAGCGGACCGGGCCCAGTACTTC.

The chain joins TRBV5-4 to TRBJ2-7, with TRBD1 matching over 7 bases. V lost 2 bases to trimming and J lost 3 bases; unmatched junction nucleotides: 8. Germline CDR1 SGHNT, CDR2 YYREEE (reference sequence). The CDR3 length is 15 residues. CDR3 loop: CASSFPGQHLYEQYF. For the CDR3, the DNA is TGTGCCAGCAGCTTCCCGGGACAGCACCTCTACGAGCAGTACTTC.

The V gene is TRBV28, the J gene TRBJ1-4; D unresolved. Trimming cost V 8 bases and J 6 bases, with 10 bases left between them. CDR1 MDHEN and CDR2 SYDVKM come from the germline V gene. The CDR3 is made up of 12 amino acids. CDR3 sequence: CASGPEYEKLFF. In nucleotides, the CDR3 is TGTGCCAGCGGCCCGGAGTATGAAAAACTGTTTTTT.

The V gene is TRBV2, the J gene TRBJ2-2; 7 bases align to TRBD1. Germline assignment: CDR1 SNHLY and CDR2 FYNNEI. There are 16 residues in the CDR3. Losses at the gene ends were 6 bases for V and 3 bases for J; bases not matched to a gene: 10. The CDR3 protein is CASRGFGTAHTGELFF. DNA for the CDR3: TGTGCCAGCAGGGGTTTCGGGACAGCCCACACCGGGGAGCTGTTTTTT.

The chain links TRBV28 to TRBJ1-5; possibly TRBD1 for D (5 bases). Trimming removed 6 bases at V and 0 bases at J, with 15 bases between. The germline V gene encodes CDR1 MDHEN and CDR2 SYDVKM. The CDR3 consists of 16 residues. CDR3 sequence reads: CASSPTGPYSNQPQHF. The CDR3 region has the DNA TGTGCCAGCAGCCCCACAGGTCCTTATAGCAATCAGCCCCAGCATTTT.

The V and J genes are TRBV10-1 and TRBJ2-3; TRBD2 matches 10 bases. Germline trimming cut 4 bases from V and 3 bases from J; bases unmatched to any gene: 4. From germline, CDR1 is WNHNN and CDR2 SYGVQD (reference sequence). The CDR3 has 15 amino acids. CDR3 sequence: CASSGSGRYTDTQYF. The DNA of the CDR3 is TGCGCCAGCAGTGGTAGCGGGAGGTATACAGATACGCAGTATTTT.

The V call is TRBV2, the J call TRBJ1-3; the D is unclear. The CDR3 is 16 residues long. The ends were cut back, 3 bases at V and 2 bases at J, with 14 bases in the middle. CDR1 is SNHLY, CDR2 FYNNEI, per germline. CDR3 DNA: TGTGCCAGCAGTGATCCGGCAGGTATTGCTGGAAACACCATATATTTT. Protein product: CASSDPAGIAGNTIYF.

The genes are TRBV5-1 and TRBJ2-1, with 10 nucleotides matching TRBD2. Trimming at V came to 4 bases and at J to 5 bases, leaving 9 bases not matched to a gene. CDR1 is SGHRS and CDR2 is YFSETQ in the germline V gene. The CDR3 is made up of 16 amino acids. CDR3 nucleotides: TGCGCCAGCAGCACGGCAGCGGGAGGGCATAACAATGAGCAGTTCTTC. Translated: CASSTAAGGHNNEQFF.

The CDR3 DNA is TGTGCCAGCAGCTTACTCCAAGCCCCATACGAGCAGTACTTC. The encoded protein is CASSLLQAPYEQYF. The rearrangement uses TRBV11-2 and TRBJ2-7; D is unresolved. The CDR3 is 14 amino acids. Germline loops: CDR1 SGHAT, CDR2 FQNNGV. Trimming removed 2 bases at V and 4 bases at J, with 12 bases between.

The chain joins TRBV9 to TRBJ2-7; TRBD2 matches at 8 bases. Trimming removed 4 bases from V and 6 bases from J; junction bases left unmatched: 6. The CDR3 extends over 13 amino acids. Germline assignment: CDR1 SGDLS and CDR2 YYNGEE. In nucleotides, the CDR3 is TGTGCCAGCAGCCCCCCGGGGGGGGTCGAGCAGTACTTC. Encoded protein: CASSPPGGVEQYF.

The chain combines TRBV27 with TRBJ2-7, with 9 bases lining up with TRBD1. Trimming took 9 bases from V and 4 from J; bases not matched to a gene: 13. Germline V CDR1 and CDR2: MNHEY, SMNVEV (reference sequence). This CDR3 is built from 15 residues. The CDR3 reads CASQMTGTGSYEQYF. The CDR3, as DNA: TGTGCCAGTCAAATGACCGGGACAGGGTCTTACGAGCAGTACTTC.

This clone was counted only a few times. The V call is TRBV19, the J call TRBJ1-2; the D gene is possibly TRBD1 (6 bases). The CDR3 runs to 15 residues. V was trimmed by 4 bases and J by 2 bases, leaving 14 bases between them. CDR1 is LNHDA and CDR2 is SQIVND in the germline V gene (reference sequence). The CDR3 DNA is TGTGCCAGTAGTAAAGACAGGCCGGTCAACTATGGCTACACCTTC. This gives the protein CASSKDRPVNYGYTF.